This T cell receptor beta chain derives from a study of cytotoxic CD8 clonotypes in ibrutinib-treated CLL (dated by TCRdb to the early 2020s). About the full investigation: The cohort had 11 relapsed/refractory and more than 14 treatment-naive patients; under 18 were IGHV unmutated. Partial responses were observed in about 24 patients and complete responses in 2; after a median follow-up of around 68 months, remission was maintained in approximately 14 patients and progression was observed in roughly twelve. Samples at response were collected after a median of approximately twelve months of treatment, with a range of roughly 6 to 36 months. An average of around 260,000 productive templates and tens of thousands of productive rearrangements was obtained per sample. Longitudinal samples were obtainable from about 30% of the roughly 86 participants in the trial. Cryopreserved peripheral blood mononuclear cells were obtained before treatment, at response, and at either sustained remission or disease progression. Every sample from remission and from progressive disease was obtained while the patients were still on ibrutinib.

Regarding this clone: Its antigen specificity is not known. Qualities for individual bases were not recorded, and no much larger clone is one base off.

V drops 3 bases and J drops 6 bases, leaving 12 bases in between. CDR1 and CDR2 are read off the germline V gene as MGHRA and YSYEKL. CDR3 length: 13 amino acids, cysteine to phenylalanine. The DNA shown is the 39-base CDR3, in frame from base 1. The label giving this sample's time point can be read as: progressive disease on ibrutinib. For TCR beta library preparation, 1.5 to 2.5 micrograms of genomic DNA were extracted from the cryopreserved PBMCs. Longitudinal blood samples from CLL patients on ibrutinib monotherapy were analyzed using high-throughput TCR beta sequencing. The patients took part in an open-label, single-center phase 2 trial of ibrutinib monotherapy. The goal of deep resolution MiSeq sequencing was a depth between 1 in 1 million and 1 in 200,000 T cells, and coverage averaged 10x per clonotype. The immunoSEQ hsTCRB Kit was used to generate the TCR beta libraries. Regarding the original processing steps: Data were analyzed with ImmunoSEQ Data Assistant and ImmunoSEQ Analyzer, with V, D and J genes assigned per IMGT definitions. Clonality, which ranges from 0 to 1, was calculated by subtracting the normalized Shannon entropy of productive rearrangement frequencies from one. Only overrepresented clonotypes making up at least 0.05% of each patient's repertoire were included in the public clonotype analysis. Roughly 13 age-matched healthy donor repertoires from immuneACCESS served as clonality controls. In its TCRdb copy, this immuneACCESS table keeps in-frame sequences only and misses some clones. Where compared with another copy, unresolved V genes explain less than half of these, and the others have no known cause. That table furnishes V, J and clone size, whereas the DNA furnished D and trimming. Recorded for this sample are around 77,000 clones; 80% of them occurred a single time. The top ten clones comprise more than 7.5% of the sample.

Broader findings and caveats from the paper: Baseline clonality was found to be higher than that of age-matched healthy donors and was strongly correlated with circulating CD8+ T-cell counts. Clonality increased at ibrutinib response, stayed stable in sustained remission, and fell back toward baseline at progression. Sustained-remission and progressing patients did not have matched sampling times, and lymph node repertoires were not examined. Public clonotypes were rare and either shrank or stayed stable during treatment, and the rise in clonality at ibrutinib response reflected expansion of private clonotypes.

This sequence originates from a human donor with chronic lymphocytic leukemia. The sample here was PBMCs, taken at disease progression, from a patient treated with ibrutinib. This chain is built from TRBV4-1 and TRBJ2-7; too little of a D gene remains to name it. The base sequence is TGCGCCAGCAGCCACCCAGGAACATCCGAGCAGTACTTC. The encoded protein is CASSHPGTSEQYF.